This entry is about one T cell receptor beta chain. Its antigen is unidentified. The V and J ends lost 5 bases and 0 bases respectively, with 14 bases between them. The germline gives CDR1 SGHAT, CDR2 FQNNGV. The CDR3 is 15 amino acids. These data belong to a study of T cell repertoires in cytomegalovirus infection. Study-wide findings and caveats: Carriage of CMV together with the relevant HLA was identifiable through cumulative public TCR beta family frequency. Dominating the ex vivo response were TCR beta clonotypes that were CMV-specific and HLA-C-restricted.

TCRdb itself ran the reads through MiXCR, one entry per CDR3 protein. The sample lists 350,000 to 500,000 distinct CDR3 sequences, roughly a third occurring once. The chain has TRBV11-2 and TRBJ2-7; possibly TRBD1 for D (5 bases). Sequencing was performed on PBMCs. This receptor was identified in a human donor in good health (CMV status not recorded). Some clones in this sample may be carry-over from other donors' samples. The CDR3 DNA reads as TGTGCCAGCAGCCCAGACAGATATCCCTCCTACGAGCAGTACTTC. Its protein product is CASSPDRYPSYEQYF.